This T cell receptor beta chain was retrieved from a study of T cells in Graves' hyperthyroidism and ophthalmopathy. Whole-study results and caveats: Among clonotypes expanded in thyroid above 0.001, most were also found in blood.

It was considered stable Graves' hyperthyroidism when ophthalmopathy did not progress within 18 months. Diagnosing involved the use of clinical symptoms, serum thyroxine and TRAb, thyroid ultrasound and orbital computed tomography. The CDR3 has 13 amino acids. Germline CDR1 is SEHNR and CDR2 is FQNEAQ (reference sequence). With V trimmed by 6 bases and J by 9 bases, 3 bases remained unmatched. Researchers amplified the TCR beta CDR3 regions from RNA transcripts. Researchers ran a first-round RT-PCR on the TCR CDR3 using the HTBI primer set. TCRdb reanalysed the multiplex PCR reads using MiXCR and keeps one entry per CDR3 protein. The repertoire holds about 350,000 distinct CDR3 sequences, with around 13% as singletons. In this sample, this clonotype turned up a few times. Its specificity is not known.

This sequence joins TRBV7-9 and TRBJ1-6; 9 bases are a match to TRBD1. This clonotype was sampled from a woman in her 30s with Graves' hyperthyroidism. Sequencing was done on a sample of blood. The CDR3, as DNA: TGTGCCAGCAGAGGGACAGGGATTTCACCCCTCCACTTT. It is translated as CASRGTGISPLHF.